The 17 T cell receptor beta chains below come from one sample, sequenced in a study of cytomegalovirus exposure and HLA in healthy donors. The primer mix had 60 Vbeta and 13 Jbeta primers. Data came from immunoSEQ multiplex PCR; TCRdb stores just in-frame clones and leaves some out. The table includes 90,000 or so clones, roughly four fifths detected once. The specimen sequenced was PBMCs. The receptors derive from a man in his fifties or sixties in good health and CMV-seronegative.

The chain combines TRBV6-1 with TRBJ1-5; D might be TRBD1 (5 bases). Deletions cut 6 bases from V and 6 bases from J, with 12 bases between. CDR3 size: 13 residues. CDR1 and CDR2 from the germline V gene are MNHNS and SASEGT. The CDR3 DNA reads as TGTGCCAGCAGGGGGGGAGGGAGTCAGCCCCAGCATTTT. It encodes CASRGGGSQPQHF.

This rearrangement joins TRBV2 to TRBJ1-5; no clear D. Per germline, CDR1 SNHLY and CDR2 FYNNEI. The CDR3 runs 12 residues. Trimming took off 5 bases at V and 5 bases at J, with 7 bases between the two ends. DNA for the CDR3: TGTGCCAGCAGTCCCCGGGATCAGCCCCAGCATTTT. This codes for CASSPRDQPQHF.

The chain uses TRBV30 and TRBJ1-1, with D perhaps TRBD1 (6 bases). The CDR3 extends over 14 amino acids. Germline values: CDR1 GTSNPN, CDR2 SVGIG (reference sequence). The V end was cut by 1 base, the J end by 9 bases, with 18 bases between. In nucleotides, the CDR3 is TGTGCCTGGAGTGCGACAAACAGGGTGAGCCAAGCTTTCTTT. Translating it yields CAWSATNRVSQAFF. Full variable domain (remainder filled in from reference TRBV30 and TRBJ1-1): SQTIHQWPATLVQPVGSPLSLECTVEGTSNPNLYWYRQAAGRGLQLLFYSVGIGQISSEVPQNLSASRPQDRQFILSSKKLLLSDSGFYLCAWSATNRVSQAFFGQGTRLTVV.

This chain joins TRBV5-1 and TRBJ2-5; TRBD1 might be the D (6 bases). Trimming took 4 bases from V and 2 from J, leaving 9 bases between them. CDR3 length: 13 residues. Germline V gene data show CDR1 as SGHRS and CDR2 as YFSETQ. CDR3 protein: CASSRTVQETQYF. CDR3 in DNA: TGCGCCAGCAGCCGGACAGTTCAAGAGACCCAGTACTTC.

This clone has just one count. One junction end does not reproduce the germline sequence, and a read error may be involved. This specimen includes other DNA sequences encoding the same CDR3. The genes are TRBV10-3 and TRBJ2-7; 9 bases agree with TRBD2. The CDR3 is made up of 16 amino acids. Germline-derived CDR1 and CDR2 are ENHRY and SYGVKD. The chain's CDR3 is CAISELGASGTYEQYF. The DNA for the CDR3 is TGTGCCATCAGTGAGCTAGGGGCTAGCGGGACCTATGAGCAGTACTTC.

This clone was seen once. The chain is built from TRBV29-1 and TRBJ2-6; 10 bases are shared with TRBD1. This CDR3 has 18 residues. CDR1 is SQVTM and CDR2 is ANQGSEA in the germline V gene. J gave up 0 bases and V 4 bases, and 9 bases lay outside the gene matches. CDR3 region: CSVGGPGQGYSGANVLTF. DNA for the CDR3: TGCAGCGTTGGGGGGCCGGGACAGGGGTACTCTGGGGCCAACGTCCTGACTTTC. The full variable domain, rest sourced from reference TRBV29-1 and TRBJ2-6, is SAVISQKPSRDICQRGTSLTIQCQVDSQVTMMFWYRQQPGQSLTLIATANQGSEATYESGFVIDKFPISRPNLTFSTLTVSNMSPEDSSIYLCSVGGPGQGYSGANVLTFGAGSRLTVL.

The genes are TRBV7-9 and TRBJ1-1; D gene unclear. This CDR3 spans 13 amino acids. Germline V gene sequence: CDR1 SEHNR, CDR2 FQNEAQ (reference sequence). V was pared by 0 bases and J by 3 bases, with 5 bases between. The CDR3 sequence is CASSLASDTEAFF. The CDR3, as DNA: TGTGCCAGCAGCTTAGCCTCGGACACTGAAGCTTTCTTT.

The J gene is TRBJ2-6, the V gene TRBV5-1; D is unresolved. This CDR3 region has 15 residues. Trimming shortened V by 4 bases and J by 0 bases, and 8 bases separated the two germline ends. CDR1 is SGHRS, CDR2 YFSETQ, per germline. DNA for the CDR3: TGCGCCAGCAGCCCAACAGACTCTGGGGCCAACGTCCTGACTTTC. This translates into CASSPTDSGANVLTF.

The chain employs TRBV14 and TRBJ2-3, with TRBD2 matching over 7 bases. The germline CDR1 and CDR2 sequences are SGHDN and FVKESK. This CDR3 has 15 residues. V shed 4 bases and J 0 bases; nucleotides not matched to a gene: 4. This chain's CDR3 is CASSLGTTSTDTQYF. Here the CDR3 DNA reads TGTGCCAGCAGCCTCGGGACTACAAGCACAGATACGCAGTATTTT.

The V call is TRBV11-3, the J call TRBJ2-7; a weak D match, TRBD1 (6 bases). Germline V CDR1 and CDR2: SGHNT, YENEEA. V lost 3 bases to trimming and J lost 6 bases, with 12 bases between them. This CDR3 spans 13 amino acids. The CDR3 is CASSLTGLGEQYF. The CDR3 bases are TGTGCCAGCAGCTTGACAGGTCTGGGCGAGCAGTACTTC.

DNA of the CDR3: TGTGCCAGCAGACGGTACCCCAGGGGGAGAACTAACTATGGCTACACCTTC. Amino acids: CASRRYPRGRTNYGYTF. The chain employs TRBV28 and TRBJ1-2; 7 positions match TRBD1. The V and J ends lost 6 bases and 0 bases, in that order; junction bases with no gene match: 13. CDR3 size: 17 residues. The V gene's germline CDR1 is MDHEN and CDR2 SYDVKM.

The chain has TRBV18 and TRBJ2-4; 8 nucleotides line up with TRBD2. This CDR3 spans 19 amino acids. Germline CDR1 is KGHSH and CDR2 is LQKENI. V shed 2 bases, J shed 2 bases, and the junction held 14 bases outside the gene matches. CDR3 loop: CASSPFTGGPGKTKNIQYF. CDR3 nucleotide sequence: TGTGCCAGCTCACCATTTACGGGAGGGCCCGGGAAAACCAAAAACATTCAGTACTTC.

This clone was observed a handful of times. CDR3 sequence reads: CASSSPGEETQYF. The CDR3 DNA follows: TGTGCCAGCAGCTCTCCCGGGGAAGAGACCCAGTACTTC. The chain recombines TRBV5-5 with TRBJ2-5, with a tentative D call TRBD2 (5 bases). V was clipped by 3 bases and J by 3 bases, with 9 bases between them. CDR3 size: 13 residues. The germline V gene encodes CDR1 SGHKS and CDR2 YYEKEE (reference sequence).

The gene calls are TRBV9 and TRBJ2-1; TRBD2 aligns across 9 bases. V shed 2 bases and J 7 bases; nucleotides not matched to a gene: 7. CDR1 and CDR2 (germline): SGDLS, YYNGEE. The CDR3 runs 15 residues. CDR3 in DNA: TGTGCCAGCAGCGTTAGCGGGAGCGTCTTGAATGAGCAGTTCTTC. Amino acids: CASSVSGSVLNEQFF.

V gene TRBV29-1 combines with J gene TRBJ2-2; maybe TRBD1 (6 bases). This CDR3 comprises 14 residues. Per germline, CDR1 SQVTM and CDR2 ANQGSEA. V lost 4 bases, J lost 1 base, and 10 bases lay in between. The CDR3 here is CSVGQVLNTGELFF. The CDR3, as DNA: TGCAGCGTTGGACAGGTTCTGAACACCGGGGAGCTGTTTTTT.

V gene TRBV13 combines with J gene TRBJ2-1, with a possible D match to TRBD2 (5 bases). The CDR3 is 17 residues long. Trimming pared 1 base from V and 6 bases from J, leaving 19 bases between. Looked up from germline, CDR1 is PRHDT and CDR2 is FYEKMQ (reference sequence). The CDR3 region is CASSLDRTRRGGNEQFF. In nucleotides, the CDR3 is TGTGCCAGCAGCTTAGACCGTACCCGCCGAGGAGGCAATGAGCAGTTCTTC.

The V call is TRBV15, the J call TRBJ2-1; D ambiguous. This CDR3 has 13 residues. Germline V gene sequence: CDR1 LNHNV, CDR2 YYDKDF (reference sequence). V was shortened by 0 bases and J by 11 bases, with 11 bases between the two germline ends. The CDR3 DNA is TGTGCCACCAGCAGAGATTCCGCGAATAAGCAGTTCTTC. This encodes CATSRDSANKQFF.